A selection of T cell receptor beta chains follows, all from one sample in a study of cytomegalovirus exposure and HLA in healthy donors. The table came from immunoSEQ multiplex PCR; TCRdb's copy has only in-frame clones and leaves some out. The top ten clones hold approximately 2% of a sample with approximately 170,000 clones, 65% to 90% of them seen once. Sequencing was done on a sample of PBMCs. These receptors originate from a human donor in good health. The CDR3 runs from the conserved cysteine through the conserved F or W. Fields, in order: J gene, V gene, D gene, clone size, CDR3 DNA, CDR3 protein. The D gene is left open where the match is weak. Expanded clones are given a class, and other clones once, few, many or no size at all.

j_call: TRBJ2-7
v_call: TRBV4-1
d_call: TRBD2
clone_size: NA
cdr3_nt: TGCGCCAGCAGACCGGGACTAGCGGGGTGCGAGCAGTACTTC
cdr3_aa: CASRPGLAGCEQYF

j_call: TRBJ2-2
v_call: TRBV6-9
d_call: NA
clone_size: NA
cdr3_nt: TGTGCCAGCAGTTCCGAAGCCCTGACTAAGGGGTTTTTT
cdr3_aa: CASSSEALTKGFF

j_call: TRBJ1-1
v_call: TRBV7-9
d_call: NA
clone_size: NA
cdr3_nt: TGTGCCAGCAGCTTAAAAGGGGCGAAGACTGAAGCTTTCTTT
cdr3_aa: CASSLKGAKTEAFF

j_call: TRBJ2-3
v_call: TRBV7-2
d_call: TRBD2
clone_size: NA
cdr3_nt: TGTGCCAGCAGCTTAGCAAATGGGCTAGCGGGGGACACGCAGTATTTT
cdr3_aa: CASSLANGLAGDTQYF

j_call: TRBJ1-4
v_call: TRBV7-6
d_call: NA
clone_size: NA
cdr3_nt: TGTGCCAGCAGCTTAGGAAGCGGACCTGAAAAACTGTTTTTT
cdr3_aa: CASSLGSGPEKLFF

j_call: TRBJ1-6
v_call: TRBV5-1
d_call: TRBD1
clone_size: NA
cdr3_nt: TGCGCCAGCAGCCCCCGACAGGGCGGGCCCCTCCACTTT
cdr3_aa: CASSPRQGGPLHF

j_call: TRBJ1-5
v_call: TRBV6-5
d_call: TRBD1
clone_size: few
cdr3_nt: TGTGCCTCACTGACAGGGGATCAGCCCCAGCATTTT
cdr3_aa: CASLTGDQPQHF

j_call: TRBJ2-7
v_call: TRBV4-3
d_call: TRBD1
clone_size: NA
cdr3_nt: TGCGCCAGCAGCCCCCAAACCCGGGACAGGACAGCGCGTGAGCAGTACTTC
cdr3_aa: CASSPQTRDRTAREQYF

j_call: TRBJ2-1
v_call: TRBV11-2
d_call: NA
clone_size: NA
cdr3_nt: TGTGCCAGCAGCTTAGCTCCTCCGGAGCAGTTCTTC
cdr3_aa: CASSLAPPEQFF

j_call: TRBJ1-1
v_call: TRBV6-1
d_call: NA
clone_size: NA
cdr3_nt: TGTGCCAGCAGCTTAGCGGGTGCGGCTTTCTTT
cdr3_aa: CASSLAGAAFF

j_call: TRBJ2-1
v_call: TRBV7-9
d_call: NA
clone_size: NA
cdr3_nt: TGTGCCAGCAGCTCCTCACAGCTCGGCTCCTACAATGAGCAGTTCTTC
cdr3_aa: CASSSSQLGSYNEQFF

j_call: TRBJ2-7
v_call: TRBV7-7
d_call: NA
clone_size: NA
cdr3_nt: TGTGCTAGCAGCTTCACAGGAAGGGACGAGCAGTACTTC
cdr3_aa: CASSFTGRDEQYF

j_call: TRBJ1-2
v_call: TRBV9
d_call: TRBD1
clone_size: NA
cdr3_nt: TGTGCCAGCAGCTCCGGGACAGGGGGCAACGGCTACACCTTC
cdr3_aa: CASSSGTGGNGYTF

j_call: TRBJ1-5
v_call: TRBV6-1
d_call: NA
clone_size: NA
cdr3_nt: TGTGCCAGCCGTCAGGGCAATCAGCCCCAGCATTTT
cdr3_aa: CASRQGNQPQHF

j_call: TRBJ2-7
v_call: TRBV2
d_call: TRBD1
clone_size: NA
cdr3_nt: TGTGCCAGCAGCCCGGGACAGTTACTCCACGAGCAGTACTTC
cdr3_aa: CASSPGQLLHEQYF

j_call: TRBJ1-1
v_call: TRBV7-9
d_call: TRBD1
clone_size: NA
cdr3_nt: TGTGCCAGCAGCAGGGGACAGGGGATCATGAACACTGAAGCTTTCTTT
cdr3_aa: CASSRGQGIMNTEAFF

j_call: TRBJ1-2
v_call: TRBV5-1
d_call: TRBD1
clone_size: NA
cdr3_nt: TGCGCCAGCAGCTTGGGGACAGGGAACTATGGCTACACCTTC
cdr3_aa: CASSLGTGNYGYTF

j_call: TRBJ1-2
v_call: TRBV6-5
d_call: NA
clone_size: NA
cdr3_nt: TGTGCCAGCAGTTCGTATTTGACAGCGAATGGCTACACCTTC
cdr3_aa: CASSSYLTANGYTF

j_call: TRBJ2-2
v_call: TRBV2
d_call: NA
clone_size: NA
cdr3_nt: TGTGCCAGCAACCAACAGGGACCACGGAACACCGGGGAGCTGTTTTTT
cdr3_aa: CASNQQGPRNTGELFF

j_call: TRBJ1-2
v_call: TRBV20-1
d_call: NA
clone_size: NA
cdr3_nt: TGCAGTGCTAGTTCCAGGGGAGGCTACACCTTC
cdr3_aa: CSASSRGGYTF

j_call: TRBJ2-7
v_call: TRBV12-5
d_call: TRBD1
clone_size: NA
cdr3_nt: TGTGCTAGTGGCCGCGGACAGGGCGGCGAGCAGTACTTC
cdr3_aa: CASGRGQGGEQYF

j_call: TRBJ1-1
v_call: TRBV27
d_call: TRBD1
clone_size: NA
cdr3_nt: TGTGCCAGCAGTTTAGACAGGGGCGCTAACACTGAAGCTTTCTTT
cdr3_aa: CASSLDRGANTEAFF

j_call: TRBJ1-2
v_call: TRBV15
d_call: TRBD1
clone_size: NA
cdr3_nt: TGTGCCACCAGCAGAGGGGGGACAGGGGATAACTATGGCTACACCTTC
cdr3_aa: CATSRGGTGDNYGYTF

j_call: TRBJ1-1
v_call: TRBV5-1
d_call: TRBD1
clone_size: NA
cdr3_nt: TGCGCCAGCAGCTGGGGGGACAGAGAGAACACTGAAGCTTTCTTT
cdr3_aa: CASSWGDRENTEAFF

j_call: TRBJ2-7
v_call: TRBV12-5
d_call: TRBD1
clone_size: NA
cdr3_nt: TGTGCTAGTGGTTTAACGACAGGGTACGAGCAGTACTTC
cdr3_aa: CASGLTTGYEQYF

j_call: TRBJ2-2
v_call: TRBV19
d_call: TRBD2
clone_size: NA
cdr3_nt: TGTGCCAGCCAAGGCGGACTAGCGGGGGGAACCGGGGAGCTGTTTTTT
cdr3_aa: CASQGGLAGGTGELFF

j_call: TRBJ1-1
v_call: TRBV19
d_call: NA
clone_size: NA
cdr3_nt: TGTGCCAGTAGTATGGGGGCAGGGAATGAAGCTTTCTTT
cdr3_aa: CASSMGAGNEAFF

j_call: TRBJ2-5
v_call: TRBV2
d_call: TRBD1
clone_size: NA
cdr3_nt: TGTGCCAGCATTCCTAGACAGGGGGCCGGAGAGACCCAGTACTTC
cdr3_aa: CASIPRQGAGETQYF

j_call: TRBJ2-1
v_call: TRBV2
d_call: NA
clone_size: NA
cdr3_nt: TGTGCCAGCAACCTAGACCTAGCGAGAGCGGAGCAGTTCTTC
cdr3_aa: CASNLDLARAEQFF

j_call: TRBJ1-3
v_call: TRBV4-2
d_call: TRBD1
clone_size: NA
cdr3_nt: TGTGCCAGCAGCCAAGCCTCAGGGGGTTTTGGAAACACCATATATTTT
cdr3_aa: CASSQASGGFGNTIYF

j_call: TRBJ2-7
v_call: TRBV7-9
d_call: NA
clone_size: few
cdr3_nt: TGTGCCAGCAGCTTAAGCGAACAGGGCTACGAGCAGTACTTC
cdr3_aa: CASSLSEQGYEQYF

j_call: TRBJ1-4
v_call: TRBV19
d_call: NA
clone_size: NA
cdr3_nt: TGTGCCAGTAGCGTCGAGACACGCTCGCTAAGAGAAAAACTGTTTTTT
cdr3_aa: CASSVETRSLREKLFF

j_call: TRBJ1-1
v_call: TRBV6-5
d_call: NA
clone_size: NA
cdr3_nt: TGTGCCAGCAGTTACTCGAAACAGGGAGCTGAAGCTTTCTTT
cdr3_aa: CASSYSKQGAEAFF

j_call: TRBJ1-6
v_call: TRBV5-5
d_call: NA
clone_size: NA
cdr3_nt: TGTGCCAGCAGCTTGGGTTTCGGGACATTGAGGTCACTCCTCCACTTT
cdr3_aa: CASSLGFGTLRSLLHF

j_call: TRBJ2-3
v_call: TRBV4-2
d_call: NA
clone_size: NA
cdr3_nt: TGTGCCAGCAGCCATAATATCGGGGGCACAGATACGCAGTATTTT
cdr3_aa: CASSHNIGGTDTQYF

j_call: TRBJ2-7
v_call: TRBV21-1
d_call: NA
clone_size: NA
cdr3_nt: TGTGCCAGCAGCTCGGGTGAGGGACAGGAGGACGAGCAGTACTTC
cdr3_aa: CASSSGEGQEDEQYF

j_call: TRBJ2-1
v_call: TRBV5-1
d_call: TRBD1
clone_size: NA
cdr3_nt: TGCGCCAGCAGCTCTGGACAGGGGGCGACCTACAATGAGCAGTTCTTC
cdr3_aa: CASSSGQGATYNEQFF

j_call: TRBJ1-5
v_call: TRBV7-2
d_call: TRBD1
clone_size: NA
cdr3_nt: TGTGCCAGCAGCCTCCCCGGGACAGGGGGTTTAGCCCAGCATTTT
cdr3_aa: CASSLPGTGGLAQHF

j_call: TRBJ2-7
v_call: TRBV13
d_call: TRBD1
clone_size: once
cdr3_nt: TGTGCCAGCAGCTACCGACAGGGTCGGTCCTACGAGCAGTACTTC
cdr3_aa: CASSYRQGRSYEQYF

j_call: TRBJ2-7
v_call: TRBV6-1
d_call: TRBD1
clone_size: NA
cdr3_nt: TGTGCCAGCAGTGAAGAGGCACAGGGGGGCTACGAGCAGTACTTC
cdr3_aa: CASSEEAQGGYEQYF

j_call: TRBJ2-1
v_call: TRBV29-1
d_call: TRBD2
clone_size: NA
cdr3_nt: TGCAGCGTGAGGGCCGGGACTAGTAGGTATGAGCAGTTCTTC
cdr3_aa: CSVRAGTSRYEQFF

j_call: TRBJ2-1
v_call: TRBV2
d_call: NA
clone_size: NA
cdr3_nt: TGTGCCAGCAGCACAGGGAACGAGCAGTTCTTC
cdr3_aa: CASSTGNEQFF

j_call: TRBJ2-1
v_call: TRBV14
d_call: TRBD2
clone_size: NA
cdr3_nt: TGTGCCAGCAGCCGGCGGGGGGGGGTCCACAATGAGCAGTTCTTC
cdr3_aa: CASSRRGGVHNEQFF

j_call: TRBJ1-2
v_call: TRBV19
d_call: TRBD1
clone_size: NA
cdr3_nt: TGTGCCAGCGGGACAGGTTATGGCTACACCTTC
cdr3_aa: CASGTGYGYTF

j_call: TRBJ2-2
v_call: TRBV29-1
d_call: TRBD1
clone_size: NA
cdr3_nt: TGCAGCGTTGTTTGGACAGGGGGCCCCGGGGAGCTGTTTTTT
cdr3_aa: CSVVWTGGPGELFF

j_call: TRBJ2-5
v_call: TRBV19
d_call: TRBD2
clone_size: NA
cdr3_nt: TGTGCCAGTAGTTCAAGACTAGCGCAGGAGACCCAGTACTTC
cdr3_aa: CASSSRLAQETQYF

j_call: TRBJ2-7
v_call: TRBV6-5
d_call: NA
clone_size: NA
cdr3_nt: TGTGCCAGCTCCGTTAGCCGTGGGGAGCAGTACTTC
cdr3_aa: CASSVSRGEQYF

j_call: TRBJ2-1
v_call: TRBV4-1
d_call: TRBD2
clone_size: once
cdr3_nt: TGCGCCAGCAGCCAGAGGGGACTAGCGGATTACAATGAGCAGTTCTTC
cdr3_aa: CASSQRGLADYNEQFF

j_call: TRBJ2-7
v_call: TRBV27
d_call: NA
clone_size: few
cdr3_nt: TGTGCCAGCAGCGACATCTTTACCTACGAGCAGTACTTC
cdr3_aa: CASSDIFTYEQYF

j_call: TRBJ2-1
v_call: TRBV5-1
d_call: TRBD1
clone_size: NA
cdr3_nt: TGCGCCAGCAGATTACGACAGGGTGACTACAATGAGCAGTTCTTC
cdr3_aa: CASRLRQGDYNEQFF

j_call: TRBJ1-1
v_call: TRBV29-1
d_call: TRBD1
clone_size: NA
cdr3_nt: TGCAGCGTTCGACAGGGGTTTGACACTGAAGCTTTCTTT
cdr3_aa: CSVRQGFDTEAFF